This T cell receptor beta chain was obtained from a study of cytomegalovirus exposure and HLA in healthy donors. The wider study: Earlier results showed 117 million unique TCR beta sequences derived from about 179 million T cells. Study observations and caveats: Later analysis identified around 15,000 TCR beta sequences associated with HLA alleles, using a false discovery rate threshold of 0.05. Cytomegalovirus-associated status was assigned to approximately 160 TCR beta chains. Sequencing had likely introduced a cluster of highly shared sequence variants as an artifact.

A note on this clone: Its antigen is unidentified.

The V and J ends lost 2 bases and 1 base respectively, with 9 bases between them. This CDR3 is built from 14 residues. Germline lookup yields CDR1 ENHRY and CDR2 SYGVKD. Use of 60 Vbeta and 13 Jbeta primers characterized the PCR. Produced via immunoSEQ multiplex PCR; TCRdb's table is partial and in-frame only. The table includes approximately 190,000 clones, roughly 87% detected once. The rearrangement links TRBV10-3 to TRBJ2-7; TRBD1 might be the D (6 bases). The origin of this receptor is a boy aged 2 to 9 in good health and CMV-seronegative. The sample consisted of PBMCs. Written as DNA, the CDR3 is TGTGCCATCAGTGAGAGCGGACAGTCCTACGAGCAGTACTTC. Translation gives CAISESGQSYEQYF.